Listed here is a single T cell receptor (beta chain). Assay used: immunoSEQ multiplex PCR; TCRdb lists only in-frame clones, some missing. The sample has around 100,000 clones, approximately 88% seen once. This sample stems from a study of blood T cell repertoires in COVID-19. Study overall: Acute and convalescent COVID-19 specimens originated in the United States, Italy and Spain.

There are 15 residues in the CDR3. CDR1 and CDR2 from the germline V gene are LGHDT and YNNKEL (reference sequence). Trimming shortened V by 1 base and J by 6 bases, and 16 bases separated the two germline ends. Sequencing input: peripheral blood. The chain is built from TRBV3-1 (or the pseudogene TRBV3-2) and TRBJ2-7; weak D call: TRBD2 (6 bases). The clonotype originates from a human donor in a cohort sampled during active COVID-19. The CDR3 bases are TGTGCCAGCAGCCAAGTTTGGACTACCCTTTCCGAGCAGTACTTC. Its translation: CASSQVWTTLSEQYF.